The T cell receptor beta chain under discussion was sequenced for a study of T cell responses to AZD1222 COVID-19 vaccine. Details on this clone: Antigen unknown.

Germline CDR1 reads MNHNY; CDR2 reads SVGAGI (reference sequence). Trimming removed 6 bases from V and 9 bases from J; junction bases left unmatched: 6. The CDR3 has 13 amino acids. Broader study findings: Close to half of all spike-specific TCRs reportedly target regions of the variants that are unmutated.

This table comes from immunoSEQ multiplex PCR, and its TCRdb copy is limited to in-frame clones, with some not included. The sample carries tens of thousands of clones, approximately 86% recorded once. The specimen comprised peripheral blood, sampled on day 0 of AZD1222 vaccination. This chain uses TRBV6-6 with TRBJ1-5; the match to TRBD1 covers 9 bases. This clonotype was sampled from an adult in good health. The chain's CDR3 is CASRQGAEGPQHF. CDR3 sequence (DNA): TGTGCCAGCAGACAGGGGGCGGAGGGGCCCCAGCATTTT.